This is a list of T cell receptor beta chains from one sample in a study of cytomegalovirus exposure and HLA in healthy donors. Assay: immunoSEQ multiplex PCR; the TCRdb copy retains only in-frame clones and omits some. Among approximately 110,000 clones listed, 76% were seen once. The sequenced sample was PBMCs. These receptors all stem from a middle-aged man in good health and CMV-seropositive. The CDR3 runs from the conserved cysteine through the conserved F or W. The D gene is left open where the match is weak. Only part of the rows carry a size: once, few, many, or a class if the clone is expanded.

-	TRBJ2-3	-	TRBV25-1	CASGSPSGSTQYF	TGTGCCAGCGGCTCCCCGTCGGGGAGTACGCAGTATTTT
-	TRBJ1-5	-	TRBV10-3	CAISEPPGGQPQHF	TGTGCCATCAGTGAGCCCCCGGGGGGCCAGCCCCAGCATTTT
-	TRBJ1-1	-	TRBV2	CASSERSLNTEAFF	TGTGCCAGCAGTGAACGGAGTTTGAACACTGAAGCTTTCTTT
few	TRBJ1-4	TRBD1	TRBV28	CASSRSQGAGEKLFF	TGTGCCAGCAGCCGCTCACAGGGGGCCGGTGAAAAACTGTTTTTT
-	TRBJ1-3	-	TRBV19	CASWSNRFSSGNTIYF	TGTGCCAGTTGGTCTAACAGGTTCTCCTCTGGAAACACCATATATTTT
-	TRBJ2-1	TRBD1	TRBV6-1	CASRVGTGVIYEQFF	TGTGCCAGCAGGGTGGGGACAGGGGTCATCTATGAGCAGTTCTTC
-	TRBJ1-2	-	TRBV19	CASSMEGPTGRQGYTF	TGTGCCAGTAGTATGGAAGGACCGACAGGACGGCAGGGCTACACCTTC
-	TRBJ2-2	-	TRBV7-2	CASSLVVRVSAGELFF	TGTGCCAGCAGCTTAGTCGTCAGGGTATCCGCCGGGGAGCTGTTTTTT
once	TRBJ2-3	TRBD2	TRBV13	CASSLATSGNPDTQYF	TGTGCCAGCAGCTTAGCGACTAGCGGGAACCCAGATACGCAGTATTTT
-	TRBJ2-3	TRBD2	TRBV11-2	CASSFPKTGLAGDTDTQYF	TGTGCCAGCAGCTTCCCCAAAACAGGACTAGCGGGGGACACAGATACGCAGTATTTT
-	TRBJ1-2	-	TRBV19	CASSMFTANYGYTF	TGTGCCAGTAGTATGTTTACAGCTAACTATGGCTACACCTTC
-	TRBJ2-1	TRBD2	TRBV5-1	CASSSGLAGDVDEQFF	TGCGCCAGCAGCTCGGGACTAGCGGGAGACGTGGATGAGCAGTTCTTC
-	TRBJ1-5	-	TRBV23-1	CASSPKEGGGPPSNQPQHF	TGCGCCAGCAGTCCGAAAGAGGGGGGGGGCCCCCCGAGCAATCAGCCCCAGCATTTT
medium-sized	TRBJ2-7	-	TRBV27	CASGLTLYEQYF	TGTGCCAGCGGACTGACCCTCTACGAGCAGTACTTC
few	TRBJ2-7	TRBD2	TRBV5-8	CASSFGGSNGYEQYF	TGTGCCAGCAGCTTTGGCGGGAGTAATGGCTACGAGCAGTACTTC
-	TRBJ1-5	TRBD1	TRBV19	CASSAQQGNQPQHF	TGTGCCAGTAGTGCCCAACAGGGGAATCAGCCCCAGCATTTT
-	TRBJ1-5	-	TRBV28	CASRGGYGNQPQHF	TGTGCCAGCAGGGGGGGGTACGGCAATCAGCCCCAGCATTTT
-	TRBJ2-1	-	TRBV4-2	CASTHYGGGSSYNEQFF	TGTGCCAGCACTCACTATGGGGGCGGGAGCTCCTACAATGAGCAGTTCTTC
once	TRBJ1-6	TRBD1	TRBV14	CASSQTGGFGSPLHF	TGTGCCAGCAGCCAAACAGGGGGCTTCGGTTCACCCCTCCACTTT
-	TRBJ1-3	-	TRBV9	CASSSRDSGISGNTIYF	TGTGCCAGCAGCAGTAGGGACTCAGGAATCTCTGGAAACACCATATATTTT
-	TRBJ1-1	-	TRBV29-1	CSVARDTEAFF	TGCAGCGTTGCCAGGGACACTGAAGCTTTCTTT
-	TRBJ2-3	TRBD2	TRBV14	CASSQVASGIVTQYF	TGTGCCAGCAGCCAAGTAGCTAGCGGGATAGTTACGCAGTATTTT
few	TRBJ1-4	-	TRBV6-6	CASSYSGEKLFF	TGTGCCAGCAGTTACTCCGGTGAAAAACTGTTTTTT
-	TRBJ1-2	-	TRBV2	CASSESNSLDYGYTF	TGTGCCAGCAGTGAATCTAACTCGCTGGACTATGGCTACACCTTC
few	TRBJ1-6	TRBD1	TRBV6-6	CASSPRGQGTSPLHF	TGTGCCAGCAGCCCTCGGGGACAGGGCACTTCACCCCTCCACTTT
-	TRBJ2-5	TRBD1	TRBV10-3	CATDGQGPAWLETQYF	TGTGCCACAGACGGACAGGGGCCGGCATGGTTGGAGACCCAGTACTTC
-	TRBJ2-7	-	TRBV7-2	CASSPYREREQYF	TGTGCCAGCAGCCCGTACAGGGAGAGGGAGCAGTACTTC
few	TRBJ2-3	TRBD2	TRBV9	CASSMGGGTDTQYF	TGTGCCAGCAGTATGGGGGGGGGCACAGATACGCAGTATTTT
-	TRBJ2-1	-	TRBV20-1	CSATRGEQFF	TGCAGTGCTACTAGAGGGGAGCAGTTCTTC
once	TRBJ2-3	-	TRBV29-1	CSVEVGSPDTQYF	TGCAGCGTTGAAGTGGGGAGCCCAGATACGCAGTATTTT
-	TRBJ1-5	TRBD1	TRBV30	CAWRGTGTYQPQHF	TGTGCCTGGAGGGGGACAGGGACTTATCAGCCCCAGCATTTT
few	TRBJ2-2	-	TRBV4-3	CASSQDWDFTGELFF	TGCGCCAGCAGCCAGGACTGGGATTTTACCGGGGAGCTGTTTTTT
-	TRBJ2-1	TRBD2	TRBV5-4	CASSSPSSGDEQFF	TGTGCCAGCAGCTCTCCTTCTAGCGGGGATGAGCAGTTCTTC
-	TRBJ2-3	-	TRBV4-2	CASSQRGGTDTQYF	TGTGCCAGCAGCCAGCGAGGAGGCACAGATACGCAGTATTTT
few	TRBJ1-4	TRBD1	TRBV19	CASSTLRDRAVKLFF	TGTGCCAGTAGTACCCTTAGGGACAGGGCTGTCAAACTGTTTTTT
few	TRBJ2-7	-	TRBV13	CASSQDRLGEQYF	TGTGCCAGCAGCCAAGACAGGCTCGGGGAGCAGTACTTC
-	TRBJ1-4	TRBD1	TRBV12-5	CASGLVPAGGNNEKLFF	TGTGCTAGTGGTTTGGTACCTGCAGGGGGGAATAATGAAAAACTGTTTTTT
-	TRBJ1-2	-	TRBV4-1	CASSQAPRGNGYTF	TGCGCCAGCAGCCAAGCCCCCCGCGGCAATGGCTACACCTTC
-	TRBJ2-7	TRBD2	TRBV18	CASSSVVAGVVYEQYF	TGTGCCAGCTCATCAGTAGTAGCGGGGGTGGTCTACGAGCAGTACTTC
-	TRBJ1-1	-	TRBV6-5	CASSYGFGGAPTEAFF	TGTGCCAGCAGTTACGGGTTTGGGGGGGCCCCGACTGAAGCTTTCTTT
-	TRBJ1-1	TRBD1	TRBV7-9	CASSGQDLKAFF	TGTGCCAGCAGCGGACAGGACCTAAAGGCTTTCTTT
-	TRBJ2-1	TRBD2	TRBV25-1	CASRGLAGRDEQFF	TGTGCCAGCAGAGGACTAGCGGGACGGGATGAGCAGTTCTTC
-	TRBJ1-2	-	TRBV9	CASSVAQGQVYGYTF	TGTGCCAGCAGCGTAGCACAGGGACAAGTCTATGGCTACACCTTC
-	TRBJ2-3	TRBD1	TRBV5-4	CASSSPRDRVTDTQYF	TGTGCCAGCAGCTCTCCCCGGGACAGGGTAACAGATACGCAGTATTTT
-	TRBJ1-2	-	TRBV5-6	CASSLERNYGYTF	TGTGCCAGCAGCTTGGAACGGAACTATGGCTACACCTTC
-	TRBJ2-5	TRBD1	TRBV7-9	CASSLVQRGPQETQYF	TGTGCCAGCAGCTTAGTCCAGAGGGGGCCTCAAGAGACCCAGTACTTC
-	TRBJ2-5	-	TRBV7-2	CASSFTGSGETQYF	TGTGCCAGCAGCTTTACAGGGTCCGGAGAGACCCAGTACTTC
-	TRBJ2-1	-	TRBV19	CASTSGSRNEQFF	TGTGCCAGTACATCCGGGAGTAGGAATGAGCAGTTCTTC
-	TRBJ2-1	TRBD2	TRBV23-1	CASSGLAGELDEQFF	TGCGCCAGCAGCGGACTAGCGGGAGAGCTCGATGAGCAGTTCTTC
-	TRBJ2-3	-	TRBV19	CASSIELVSSDTQYF	TGTGCCAGTAGTATAGAACTAGTTAGCTCAGATACGCAGTATTTT
-	TRBJ1-5	TRBD1	TRBV9	CASSVGETGGIQPQHF	TGTGCCAGCAGCGTAGGTGAGACAGGGGGAATCCAGCCCCAGCATTTT
-	TRBJ1-2	TRBD1	TRBV5-6	CASSLNRGTYGYTF	TGTGCCAGCAGCCTGAACAGGGGAACGTATGGCTACACCTTC
-	TRBJ2-7	TRBD2	TRBV15	CATSNTGLGGEQYF	TGTGCCACCAGCAATACTGGACTGGGAGGGGAGCAGTACTTC
few	TRBJ2-2	TRBD1	TRBV14	CASSNTGGAGNTGELFF	TGTGCCAGCAGCAATACAGGGGGCGCTGGGAACACCGGGGAGCTGTTTTTT
-	TRBJ2-4	-	TRBV19	CASSISGGDSQYF	TGTGCCAGTAGTATTTCCGGGGGAGACAGTCAGTACTTC